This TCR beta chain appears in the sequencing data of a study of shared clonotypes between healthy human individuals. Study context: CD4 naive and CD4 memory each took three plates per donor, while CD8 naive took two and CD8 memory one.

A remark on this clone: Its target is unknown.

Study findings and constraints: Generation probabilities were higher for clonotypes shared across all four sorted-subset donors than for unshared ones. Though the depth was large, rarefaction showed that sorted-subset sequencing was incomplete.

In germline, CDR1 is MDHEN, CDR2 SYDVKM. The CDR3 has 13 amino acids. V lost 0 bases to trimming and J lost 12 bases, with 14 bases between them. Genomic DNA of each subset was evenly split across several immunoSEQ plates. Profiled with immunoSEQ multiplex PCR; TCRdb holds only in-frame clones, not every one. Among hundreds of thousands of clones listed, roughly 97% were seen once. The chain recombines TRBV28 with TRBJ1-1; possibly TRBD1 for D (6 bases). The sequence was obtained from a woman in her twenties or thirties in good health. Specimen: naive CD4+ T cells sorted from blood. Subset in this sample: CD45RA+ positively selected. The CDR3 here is CASSLWQTGKTFF. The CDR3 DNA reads TGTGCCAGCAGTTTATGGCAGACAGGAAAGACTTTCTTT.